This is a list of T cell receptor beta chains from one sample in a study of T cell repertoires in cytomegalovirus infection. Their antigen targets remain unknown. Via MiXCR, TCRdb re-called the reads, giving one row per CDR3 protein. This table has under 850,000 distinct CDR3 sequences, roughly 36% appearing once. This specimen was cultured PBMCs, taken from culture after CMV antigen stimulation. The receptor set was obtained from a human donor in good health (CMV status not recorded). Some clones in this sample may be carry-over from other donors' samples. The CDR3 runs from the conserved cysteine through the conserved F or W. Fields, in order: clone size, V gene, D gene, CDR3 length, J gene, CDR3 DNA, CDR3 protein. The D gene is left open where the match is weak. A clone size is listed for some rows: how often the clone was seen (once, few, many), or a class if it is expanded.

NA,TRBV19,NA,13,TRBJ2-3,TGTGCCAGTAGTATGGCGGGGGCGACTACGCAGTATTTT,CASSMAGATTQYF
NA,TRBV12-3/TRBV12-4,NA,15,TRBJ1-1,TGTGCCAGCAGTTTGGTCAGTTCGATGAACACTGAAGCTTTCTTT,CASSLVSSMNTEAFF
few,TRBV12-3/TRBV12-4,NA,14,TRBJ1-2,TGTGCCAGCAACTCCCGGGGCGCTAACTATGGCTACACCTTC,CASNSRGANYGYTF
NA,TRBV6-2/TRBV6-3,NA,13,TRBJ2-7,TGTGCCAGCAGCCCCTGGACAGCGTACGAGCAGTACTTC,CASSPWTAYEQYF
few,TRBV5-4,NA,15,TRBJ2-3,TGTGCCAGCAGTTGGCCGGGGGGCCTTGGAGATACGCAGTATTTT,CASSWPGGLGDTQYF
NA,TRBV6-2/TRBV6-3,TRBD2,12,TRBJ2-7,TGTGCCAGCAGTAAGCGGGACTACGAGCAGTACTTC,CASSKRDYEQYF
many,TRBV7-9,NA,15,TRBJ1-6,TGTGCCAGCAGCTTGGAGAATGGGGCAAATTCACCCCTCCACTTT,CASSLENGANSPLHF
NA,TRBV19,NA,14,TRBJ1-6,TGTGCCAGTAGAGGGACCGTCGGAATGTCACCCCTCCACTTT,CASRGTVGMSPLHF
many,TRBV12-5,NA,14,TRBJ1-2,TGTGCTAGTGCCCCTGGAGGGGCTGGGTATGGCTACACCTTC,CASAPGGAGYGYTF
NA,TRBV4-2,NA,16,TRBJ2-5,TGTGCCAGCAGCCAAGATGGAGGGGCAGGACAAGAGACCCAGTACTTC,CASSQDGGAGQETQYF
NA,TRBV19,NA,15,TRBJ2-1,TGTGCCAGTAGAACTCGGGGGAAAAGGGGGAATGAGCAGTTCTTC,CASRTRGKRGNEQFF
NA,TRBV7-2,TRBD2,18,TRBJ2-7,TGTGCCAGTGCCTTACCGGGACTAGCGACAACAGGGGCCTACGAGCAGTACTTC,CASALPGLATTGAYEQYF
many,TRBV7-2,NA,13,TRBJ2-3,TGTGCCAGCAGCCAACAGGGACCAGATACGCAGTATTTT,CASSQQGPDTQYF
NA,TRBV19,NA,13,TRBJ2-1,TGTGCCACCGCTCCGCCTCTCTACAATGAGCAGTTCTTC,CATAPPLYNEQFF
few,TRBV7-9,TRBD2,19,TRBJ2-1,TGTGCCAGCAGCGGATCTAGCGGGAGCCCGGGGGTTGGTCCCCGTGAGCAGTTCTTC,CASSGSSGSPGVGPREQFF
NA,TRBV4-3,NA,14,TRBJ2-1,TGCGCCAGCAGATGGAGGAGTGCCGGCGATGAGCAGTTCTTC,CASRWRSAGDEQFF
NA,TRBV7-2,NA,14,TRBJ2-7,TGTGCCAGCAGCTTAGTGGCTAGCAGGTACGAGCAGTACTTC,CASSLVASRYEQYF
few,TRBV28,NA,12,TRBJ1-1,TGTGCCAGCAGTTCGATACGGGCTGAAGCTTTCTTT,CASSSIRAEAFF
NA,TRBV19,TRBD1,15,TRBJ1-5,TGTGCCAGTAGTAAGGGACAGGGGGCCAATCAGCCCCAGCATTTT,CASSKGQGANQPQHF
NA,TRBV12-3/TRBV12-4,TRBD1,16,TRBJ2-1,TGTGCCAGCAGGCCCGGGACAGTCTTCTCCTACAATGAGCAGTTCTTC,CASRPGTVFSYNEQFF
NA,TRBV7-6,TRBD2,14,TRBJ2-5,TGTGCCAGCAGGTCGACTAGCGGGGAAGAGACCCAGTACTTC,CASRSTSGEETQYF
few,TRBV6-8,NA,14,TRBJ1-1,TGTGCCAGCAGTAGGGCCGGAAGGAACACTGAAGCTTTCTTT,CASSRAGRNTEAFF
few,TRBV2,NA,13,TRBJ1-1,TGTGCCAGCAGTGGGGACGGGAACACTGAAGCTTTCTTT,CASSGDGNTEAFF
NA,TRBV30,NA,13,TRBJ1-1,TGTGCCTGGGCGGAGCAAAGGAACACTGAAGCTTTCTTT,CAWAEQRNTEAFF
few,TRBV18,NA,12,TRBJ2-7,TGTGCCAGCTCAGAACAGGTCTACGAGCAGTACTTC,CASSEQVYEQYF
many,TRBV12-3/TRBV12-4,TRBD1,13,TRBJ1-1,TGTGCCAGCAGACCATTCCAGGGGGGAGAAGCTTTCTTT,CASRPFQGGEAFF
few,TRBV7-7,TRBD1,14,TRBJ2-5,TGTGCCAGCAGCCGAGGGACAGGCAAAGAGACCCAGTACTTC,CASSRGTGKETQYF
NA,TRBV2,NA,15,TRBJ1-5,TGTGCCAGCAGTGAACAGGTGGTGGGCAATCAGCCCCAGCATTTT,CASSEQVVGNQPQHF
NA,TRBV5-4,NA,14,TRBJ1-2,TGTGCCAGCAGCTTGGGCTGGGGTGGGAGCGGCTACACCTTC,CASSLGWGGSGYTF
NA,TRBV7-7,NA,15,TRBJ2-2,TGTGCCAGCAGCTCACAGCTAACGAACACCGGGGAGCTGTTTTTT,CASSSQLTNTGELFF